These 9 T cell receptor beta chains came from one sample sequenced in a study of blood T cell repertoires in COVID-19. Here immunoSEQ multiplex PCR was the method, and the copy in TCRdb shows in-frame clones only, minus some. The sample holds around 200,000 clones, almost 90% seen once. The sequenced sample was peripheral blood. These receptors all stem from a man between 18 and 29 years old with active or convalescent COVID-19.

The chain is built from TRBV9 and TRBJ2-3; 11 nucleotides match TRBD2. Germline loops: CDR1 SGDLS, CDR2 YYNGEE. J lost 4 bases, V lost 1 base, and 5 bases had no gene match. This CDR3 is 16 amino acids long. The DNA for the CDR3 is TGTGCCAGCAGCGTACAAACTAGCGGGAGTTCAGATACGCAGTATTTT. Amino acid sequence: CASSVQTSGSSDTQYF.

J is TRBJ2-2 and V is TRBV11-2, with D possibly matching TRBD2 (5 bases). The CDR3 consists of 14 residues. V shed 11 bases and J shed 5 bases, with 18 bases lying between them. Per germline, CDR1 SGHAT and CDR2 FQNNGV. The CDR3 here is CAARLLAGTGELFF. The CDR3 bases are TGTGCCGCCCGGCTGCTAGCTGGGACCGGGGAGCTGTTTTTT.

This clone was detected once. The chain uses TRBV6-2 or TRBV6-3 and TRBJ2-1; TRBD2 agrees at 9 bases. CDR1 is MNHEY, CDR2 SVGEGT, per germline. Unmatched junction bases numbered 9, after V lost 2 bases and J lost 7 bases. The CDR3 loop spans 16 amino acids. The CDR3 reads CASSYTSGSFLNEQFF. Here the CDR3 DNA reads TGTGCCAGCAGTTACACTAGCGGGTCTTTTCTGAATGAGCAGTTCTTC.

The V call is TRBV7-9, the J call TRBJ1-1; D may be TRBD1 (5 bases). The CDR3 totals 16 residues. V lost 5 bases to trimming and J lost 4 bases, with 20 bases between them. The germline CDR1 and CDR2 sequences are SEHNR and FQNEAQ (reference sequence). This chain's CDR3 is CASSRLNMAGGTEAFF. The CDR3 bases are TGTGCCAGCAGCCGCCTTAACATGGCGGGGGGCACTGAAGCTTTCTTT.

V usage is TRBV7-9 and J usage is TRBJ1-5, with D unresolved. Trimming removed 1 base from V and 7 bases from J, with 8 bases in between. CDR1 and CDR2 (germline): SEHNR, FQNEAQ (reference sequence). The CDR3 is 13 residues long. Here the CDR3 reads CASSLVANQPQHF. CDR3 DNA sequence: TGTGCCAGCAGCTTAGTGGCAAACCAGCCCCAGCATTTT.

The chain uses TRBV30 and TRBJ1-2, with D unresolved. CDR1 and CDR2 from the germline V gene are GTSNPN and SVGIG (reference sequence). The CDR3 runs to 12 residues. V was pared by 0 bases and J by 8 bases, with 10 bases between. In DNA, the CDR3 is TGTGCCTGGAGTGTACTACCGACGGGCTACACCTTC. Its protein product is CAWSVLPTGYTF.

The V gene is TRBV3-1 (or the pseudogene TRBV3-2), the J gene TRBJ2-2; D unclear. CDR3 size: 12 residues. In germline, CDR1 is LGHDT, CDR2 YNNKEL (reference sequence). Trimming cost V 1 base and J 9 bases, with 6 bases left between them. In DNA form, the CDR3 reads TGTGCCAGCAGCCAAGGCGGCTGGGAGCTGTTTTTT. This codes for CASSQGGWELFF.

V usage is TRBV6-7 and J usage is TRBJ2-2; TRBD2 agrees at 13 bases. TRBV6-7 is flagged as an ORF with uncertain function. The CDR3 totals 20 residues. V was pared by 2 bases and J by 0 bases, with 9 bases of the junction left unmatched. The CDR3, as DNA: TGTGCCAGCAGTTACCCCAGGCGACTAGCGGGGGGTACGAACACCGGGGAGCTGTTTTTT. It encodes CASSYPRRLAGGTNTGELFF.

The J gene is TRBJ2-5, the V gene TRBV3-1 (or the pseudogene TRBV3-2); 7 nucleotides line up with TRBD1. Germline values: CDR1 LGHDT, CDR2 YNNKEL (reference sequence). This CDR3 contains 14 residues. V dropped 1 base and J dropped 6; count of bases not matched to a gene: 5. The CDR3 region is CASSQADRTQTQYF. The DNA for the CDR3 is TGTGCCAGCAGCCAAGCGGACAGGACGCAGACCCAGTACTTC.